The 15 T cell receptor beta chains below come from one sample, sequenced in a study of blood T cell repertoires in COVID-19. Some clones are missing from TCRdb's copy, which holds only in-frame ones; the method was immunoSEQ multiplex PCR. The sample records around 160,000 clones, 80% to 90% being singletons. Sequencing used peripheral blood. The receptor set was obtained from a man in his sixties with acute or convalescent COVID-19.

The rearrangement joins TRBV2 to TRBJ1-5; TRBD1 matches at 10 bases. The J segment lost 4 bases and the V segment lost 6 bases, leaving 6 bases of the junction unmatched. The V gene's germline CDR1 is SNHLY and CDR2 FYNNEI. This CDR3 is built from 15 residues. CDR3 region: CASRPPGQGNQPQHF. CDR3 nucleotide sequence: TGTGCCAGCAGGCCCCCGGGACAGGGGAATCAGCCCCAGCATTTT.

The chain recombines TRBV6-5 with TRBJ1-1; D gene unclear. CDR1 and CDR2 (germline): MNHEY, SVGAGI. Trimming cost V 0 bases and J 0 bases, with 11 bases left between them. The CDR3 has 16 residues. The CDR3 DNA reads as TGTGCCAGCAGTTACTCGCTCGGGGATATGAACACTGAAGCTTTCTTT. Translation: CASSYSLGDMNTEAFF.

This chain joins TRBV28 and TRBJ2-7; possible D gene TRBD1, 5 bases. Germline assignment: CDR1 MDHEN and CDR2 SYDVKM. Between the trimmed V and J ends, which lost 3 bases and 0 bases, there was a span of 12 bases. The CDR3 is 15 residues long. CDR3 sequence reads: CASSLGQAISYEQYF. The DNA of the CDR3 is TGTGCCAGCAGTTTGGGGCAGGCAATCTCCTACGAGCAGTACTTC.

This clone was counted only a few times. The chain links TRBV16 to TRBJ1-1; D not certain. V lost 1 base, J lost 6 bases, and 12 bases lay in between. Germline values: CDR1 KGHSY, CDR2 FQNENV. The CDR3 extends over 14 amino acids. The CDR3 loop reads CASSQFWREAEAFF. In DNA form, the CDR3 reads TGTGCCAGCAGCCAATTTTGGAGGGAAGCTGAAGCTTTCTTT. The whole variable domain, remainder taken from reference TRBV16 and TRBJ1-1, is GEEVAQTPKHLVRGEGQKAKLYCAPIKGHSYVFWYQQVLKNEFKFLISFQNENVFDETGMPKERFSAKCLPNSPCSLEIQATKLEDSAVYFCASSQFWREAEAFFGQGTRLTVV.

In this sample, this clone turned up once. The V call is TRBV13, the J call TRBJ2-3; TRBD2 matches at 10 bases. V shed 2 bases and J 5 bases; nucleotides not matched to a gene: 7. Germline CDR1 reads PRHDT; CDR2 reads FYEKMQ (reference sequence). This CDR3 is built from 16 residues. The CDR3 DNA reads TGTGCCAGCAGCTTACCAGCGGGAGGGCCGGAAGATACGCAGTATTTT. It specifies CASSLPAGGPEDTQYF.

CDR3 residues: CSAGRVTEAFF. The CDR3 region has the DNA TGCAGTGCTGGCAGGGTAACTGAAGCTTTCTTT. V usage is TRBV20-1 and J usage is TRBJ1-1, with D perhaps TRBD1 (5 bases). This CDR3 contains 11 residues. Germline V gene lookup returns CDR1 DFQATT and CDR2 SNEGSKA (reference sequence). The V end lost 5 bases, the J end lost 5 bases, and 9 bases lay between the germline ends.

The genes are TRBV9 and TRBJ1-1; TRBD1 is a possible D gene (6 bases). V lost 2 bases and J lost 1, with 9 bases in between. Per germline, CDR1 SGDLS and CDR2 YYNGEE. The CDR3 loop spans 14 amino acids. CDR3 sequence (DNA): TGTGCCAGCAGCGTGGCAGGGGAGAACACTGAAGCTTTCTTT. It translates to CASSVAGENTEAFF.

The gene calls are TRBV15 and TRBJ2-1, with D hard to call. Trimming took 5 bases from V and 3 from J, leaving 5 bases between them. Per germline, CDR1 LNHNV and CDR2 YYDKDF (reference sequence). The CDR3 loop spans 12 amino acids. The CDR3 sequence: CATSRFYNEQFF. The CDR3 nucleotides read TGTGCCACCAGCCGGTTCTACAATGAGCAGTTCTTC.

This chain uses TRBV28 with TRBJ1-2; D ambiguous. CDR1 and CDR2 (germline): MDHEN, SYDVKM. The CDR3 runs 13 residues. Between the trimmed V and J ends, which lost 7 bases and 8 bases, there was a span of 17 bases. The DNA of the CDR3 is TGTGCCAGCATGAGGTTTAGTCCTTACGGCTACACCTTC. Its translation: CASMRFSPYGYTF.

The V and J genes are TRBV5-8 and TRBJ2-1; TRBD2 matches 11 bases. This CDR3 has 17 residues. The junction had 12 bases not matched to a gene; V was cut back by 3 bases and J by 7 bases. Germline V CDR1 and CDR2: SGHTS, YDEGEE. The CDR3 sequence is CASSSELAGVVNNEQFF. The CDR3 nucleotides are TGTGCCAGCAGCTCCGAACTAGCGGGGGTGGTCAATAATGAGCAGTTCTTC.

The rearrangement uses TRBV19 and TRBJ1-6; D gene ambiguous. V lost 5 bases to trimming and J lost 7 bases, with 15 bases between them. The CDR3 consists of 15 residues. The germline CDR1 and CDR2 sequences are LNHDA and SQIVND (reference sequence). CDR3 sequence: CASSPQLVRNSPLHF. The CDR3 nucleotides are TGTGCCAGTAGTCCGCAGTTGGTACGCAATTCACCCCTCCACTTT.

V usage is TRBV4-1 and J usage is TRBJ2-4; D is undetermined. CDR1 MGHRA and CDR2 YSYEKL come from the germline V gene. There are 15 residues in the CDR3. The V and J ends lost 1 base and 0 bases respectively, with 7 bases between them. CDR3 coding DNA: TGCGCCAGCAGCCAAGGAGAGAGAGCCAAAAACATTCAGTACTTC. It codes for CASSQGERAKNIQYF.

This chain links TRBV12-3 or TRBV12-4 with TRBJ1-2; possible D gene TRBD1, 6 bases. Trimming stripped 3 bases from V and 6 bases from J, with 11 bases between. This CDR3 comprises 13 residues. This chain's CDR3 is CASSFSRGDGYTF. The CDR3 region has the DNA TGTGCCAGCAGTTTCAGCAGGGGTGATGGCTACACCTTC.

V usage is TRBV28 and J usage is TRBJ1-2; D uncertain. This CDR3 spans 13 amino acids. Germline V lookup: CDR1 MDHEN, CDR2 SYDVKM. V shed 6 bases and J shed 0 bases, with 8 bases lying between them. The CDR3 DNA reads TGTGCCAGCAGGGGAGGAGCTAACTATGGCTACACCTTC. This translates into CASRGGANYGYTF.

This chain uses TRBV10-2 with TRBJ2-1; 10 bases line up with TRBD2. V was clipped by 2 bases and J by 5 bases; unmatched bases: 12. This CDR3 contains 18 residues. In germline, CDR1 is WSHSY, CDR2 SAAADI. CDR3 region: CASSERAGGSPRNNEQFF. DNA for the CDR3: TGCGCCAGCAGTGAGAGAGCGGGAGGGTCCCCCCGCAACAATGAGCAGTTCTTC.